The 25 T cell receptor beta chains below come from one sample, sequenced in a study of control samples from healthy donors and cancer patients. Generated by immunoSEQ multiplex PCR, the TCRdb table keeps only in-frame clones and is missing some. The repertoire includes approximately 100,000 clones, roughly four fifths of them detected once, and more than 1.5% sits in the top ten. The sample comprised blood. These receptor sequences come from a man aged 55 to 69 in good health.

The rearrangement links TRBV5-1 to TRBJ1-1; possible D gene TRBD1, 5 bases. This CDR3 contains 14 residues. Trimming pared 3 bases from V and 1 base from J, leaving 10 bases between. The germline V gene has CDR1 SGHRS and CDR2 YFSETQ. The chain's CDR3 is CASSWGSTNTEAFF. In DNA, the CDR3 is TGCGCCAGCAGCTGGGGGTCTACGAACACTGAAGCTTTCTTT.

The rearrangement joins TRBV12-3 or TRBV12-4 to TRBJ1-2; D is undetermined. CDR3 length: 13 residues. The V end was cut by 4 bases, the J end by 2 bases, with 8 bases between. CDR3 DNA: TGTGCCAGCAGTTCGGCGGTCAACTATGGCTACACCTTC. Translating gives CASSSAVNYGYTF.

The chain's CDR3 is CASAPTGGGTEAFF. The CDR3 DNA reads as TGTGCCAGCGCGCCGACAGGGGGGGGCACTGAAGCTTTCTTT. J is TRBJ1-1 and V is TRBV6-5; 9 nucleotides line up with TRBD1. Trimming at V came to 8 bases and at J to 4 bases, leaving 8 bases not matched to a gene. The length of the CDR3 is 14 residues. Looked up from germline, CDR1 is MNHEY and CDR2 is SVGAGI.

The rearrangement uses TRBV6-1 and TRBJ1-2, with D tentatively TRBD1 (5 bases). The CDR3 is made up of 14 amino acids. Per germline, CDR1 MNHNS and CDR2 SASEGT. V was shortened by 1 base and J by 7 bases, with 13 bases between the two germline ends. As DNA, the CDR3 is TGTGCCAGCAGTGAAGGTATCGGGGCTAGTGGCTACACCTTC. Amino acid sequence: CASSEGIGASGYTF.

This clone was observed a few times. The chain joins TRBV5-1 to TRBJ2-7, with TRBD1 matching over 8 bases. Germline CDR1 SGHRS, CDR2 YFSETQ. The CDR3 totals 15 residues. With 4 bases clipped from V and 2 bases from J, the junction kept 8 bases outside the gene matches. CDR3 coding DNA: TGCGCCAGCAGCCAGTCGAGACAGGGGCCCTACGAGCAGTACTTC. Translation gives CASSQSRQGPYEQYF.

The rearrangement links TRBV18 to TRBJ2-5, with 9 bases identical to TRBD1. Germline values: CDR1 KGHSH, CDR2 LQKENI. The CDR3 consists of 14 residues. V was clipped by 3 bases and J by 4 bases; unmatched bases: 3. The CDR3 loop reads CASSPTGGPETQYF. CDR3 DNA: TGTGCCAGCTCACCTACAGGGGGCCCAGAGACCCAGTACTTC.

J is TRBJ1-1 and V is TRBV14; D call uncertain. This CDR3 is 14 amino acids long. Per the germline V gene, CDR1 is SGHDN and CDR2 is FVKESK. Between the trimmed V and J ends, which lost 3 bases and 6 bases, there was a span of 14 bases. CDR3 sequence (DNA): TGTGCCAGCAGCCAGCTTCTGTCCTCGGCTGAAGCTTTCTTT. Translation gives CASSQLLSSAEAFF. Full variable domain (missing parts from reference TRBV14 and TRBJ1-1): EAGVTQFPSHSVIEKGQTVTLRCDPISGHDNLYWYRRVMGKEIKFLLHFVKESKQDESGMPNNRFLAERTGGTYSTLKVQPAELEDSGVYFCASSQLLSSAEAFFGQGTRLTVV.

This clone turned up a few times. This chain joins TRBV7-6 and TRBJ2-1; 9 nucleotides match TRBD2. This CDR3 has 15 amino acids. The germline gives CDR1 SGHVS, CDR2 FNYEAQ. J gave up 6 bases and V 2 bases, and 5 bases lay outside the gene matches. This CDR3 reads CASSLLSGGTNEQFF. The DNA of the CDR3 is TGTGCCAGCAGCTTATTAAGCGGGGGGACCAATGAGCAGTTCTTC.

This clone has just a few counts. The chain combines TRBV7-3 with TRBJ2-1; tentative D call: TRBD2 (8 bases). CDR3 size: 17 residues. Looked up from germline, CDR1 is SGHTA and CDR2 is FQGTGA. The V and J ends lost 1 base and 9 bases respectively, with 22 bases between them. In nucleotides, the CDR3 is TGTGCCAGCAGCTTAATGGGGACTAGTCAAGGGGGCGGTGAGCAGTTCTTC. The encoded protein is CASSLMGTSQGGGEQFF.

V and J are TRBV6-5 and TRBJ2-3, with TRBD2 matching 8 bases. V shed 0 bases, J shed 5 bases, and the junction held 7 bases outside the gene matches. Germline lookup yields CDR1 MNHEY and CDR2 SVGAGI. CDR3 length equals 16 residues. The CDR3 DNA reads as TGTGCCAGCAGTTACTCGCCAGCGGGAGCGAGAGATACGCAGTATTTT. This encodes CASSYSPAGARDTQYF.

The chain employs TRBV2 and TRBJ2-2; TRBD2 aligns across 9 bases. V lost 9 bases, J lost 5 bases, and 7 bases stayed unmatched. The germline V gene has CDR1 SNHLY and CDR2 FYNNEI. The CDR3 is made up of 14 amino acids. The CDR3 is CASKTSGPTGELFF. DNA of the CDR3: TGTGCCAGTAAAACTAGCGGGCCAACCGGGGAGCTGTTTTTT.

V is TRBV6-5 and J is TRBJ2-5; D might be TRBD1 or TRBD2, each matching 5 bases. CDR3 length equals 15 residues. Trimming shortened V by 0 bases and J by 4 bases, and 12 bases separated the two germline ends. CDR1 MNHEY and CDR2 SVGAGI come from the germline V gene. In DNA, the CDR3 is TGTGCCAGCAGTTACTCCGGCAGGGCGGGAGAGACCCAGTACTTC. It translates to CASSYSGRAGETQYF.

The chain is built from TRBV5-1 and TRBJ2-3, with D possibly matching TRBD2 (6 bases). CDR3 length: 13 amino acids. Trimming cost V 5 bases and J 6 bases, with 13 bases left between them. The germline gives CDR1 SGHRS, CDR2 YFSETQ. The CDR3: CASREGSRDTQYF. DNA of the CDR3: TGCGCCAGCAGGGAGGGCAGCCGGGATACGCAGTATTTT.

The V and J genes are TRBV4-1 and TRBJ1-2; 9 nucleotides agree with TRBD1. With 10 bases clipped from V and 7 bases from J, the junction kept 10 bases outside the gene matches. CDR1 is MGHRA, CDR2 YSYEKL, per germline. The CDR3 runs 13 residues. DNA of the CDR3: TGCGCCACCAAACCACAGGGGGCGTCTGGCTACACCTTC. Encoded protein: CATKPQGASGYTF.

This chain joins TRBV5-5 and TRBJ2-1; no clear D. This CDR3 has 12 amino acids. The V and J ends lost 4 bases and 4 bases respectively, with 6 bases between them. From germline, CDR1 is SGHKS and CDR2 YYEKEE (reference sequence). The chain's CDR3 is CASSHRYNEQFF. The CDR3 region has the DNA TGTGCCAGCAGCCATCGTTACAATGAGCAGTTCTTC.

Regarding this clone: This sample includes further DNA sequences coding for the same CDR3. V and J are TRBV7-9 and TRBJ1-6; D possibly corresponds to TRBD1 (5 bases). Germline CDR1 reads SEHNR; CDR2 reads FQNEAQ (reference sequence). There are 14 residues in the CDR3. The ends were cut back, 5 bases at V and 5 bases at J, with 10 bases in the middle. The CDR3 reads CASSLRGDNSPLHF. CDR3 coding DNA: TGTGCCAGCAGCCTGCGGGGGGATAATTCACCCCTCCACTTT.

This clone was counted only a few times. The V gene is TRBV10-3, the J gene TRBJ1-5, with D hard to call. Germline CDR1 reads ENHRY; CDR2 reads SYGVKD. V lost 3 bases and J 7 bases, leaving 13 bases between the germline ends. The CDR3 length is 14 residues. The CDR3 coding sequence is TGTGCCATCAGTGACGGGAGAGAAGGCCAGCCCCAGCATTTT. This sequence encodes CAISDGREGQPQHF.

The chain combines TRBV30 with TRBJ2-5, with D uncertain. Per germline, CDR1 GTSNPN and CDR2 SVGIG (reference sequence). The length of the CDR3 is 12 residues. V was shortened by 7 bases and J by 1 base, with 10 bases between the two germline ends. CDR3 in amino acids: CASNIFQETQYF. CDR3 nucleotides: TGTGCCTCGAACATCTTCCAAGAGACCCAGTACTTC.

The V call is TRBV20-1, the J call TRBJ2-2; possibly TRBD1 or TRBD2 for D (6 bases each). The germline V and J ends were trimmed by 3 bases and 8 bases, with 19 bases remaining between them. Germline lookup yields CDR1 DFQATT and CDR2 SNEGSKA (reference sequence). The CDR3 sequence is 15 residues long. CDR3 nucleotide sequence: TGCAGTGCTAGTAACGGGGGCGAGAATGTGGGGGAGCTGTTTTTT. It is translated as CSASNGGENVGELFF.

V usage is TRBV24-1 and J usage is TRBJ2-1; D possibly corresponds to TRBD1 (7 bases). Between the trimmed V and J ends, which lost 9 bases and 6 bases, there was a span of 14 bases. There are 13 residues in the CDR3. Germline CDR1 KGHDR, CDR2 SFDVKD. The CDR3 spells CATRQGGSNEQFF. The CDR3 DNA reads TGTGCCACCCGACAGGGAGGTAGCAATGAGCAGTTCTTC.

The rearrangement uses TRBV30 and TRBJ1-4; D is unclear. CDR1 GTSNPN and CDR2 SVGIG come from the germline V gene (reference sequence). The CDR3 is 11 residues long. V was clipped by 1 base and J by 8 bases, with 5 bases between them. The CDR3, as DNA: TGTGCCTGGAGTGGAAAAGAAAAACTGTTTTTT. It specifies CAWSGKEKLFF.

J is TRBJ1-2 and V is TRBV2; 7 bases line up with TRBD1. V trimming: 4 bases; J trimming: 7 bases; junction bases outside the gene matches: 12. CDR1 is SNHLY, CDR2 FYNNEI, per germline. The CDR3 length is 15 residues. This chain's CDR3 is CASSGLRQGGFGYTF. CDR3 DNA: TGTGCCAGCAGTGGGCTAAGACAGGGTGGTTTTGGCTACACCTTC.

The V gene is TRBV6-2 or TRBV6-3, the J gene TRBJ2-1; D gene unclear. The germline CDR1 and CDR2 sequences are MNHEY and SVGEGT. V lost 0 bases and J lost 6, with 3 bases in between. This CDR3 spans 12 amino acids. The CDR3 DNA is TGTGCCAGCAGTTACTCGACCAATGAGCAGTTCTTC. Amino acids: CASSYSTNEQFF.

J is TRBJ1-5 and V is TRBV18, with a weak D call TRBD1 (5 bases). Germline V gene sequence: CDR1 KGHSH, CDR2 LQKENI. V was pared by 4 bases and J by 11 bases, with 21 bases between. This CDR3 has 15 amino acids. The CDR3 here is CASSLTGGEVQAQHF. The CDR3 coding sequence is TGTGCCAGCTCACTGACGGGGGGTGAGGTCCAGGCCCAGCATTTT.

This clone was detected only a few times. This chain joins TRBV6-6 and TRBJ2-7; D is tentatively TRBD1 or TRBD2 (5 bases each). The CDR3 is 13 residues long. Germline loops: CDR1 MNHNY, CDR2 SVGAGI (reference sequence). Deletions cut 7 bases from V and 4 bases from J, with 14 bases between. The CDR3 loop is CASKGDSGYEQYF. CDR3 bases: TGTGCCAGCAAAGGAGACAGCGGATACGAGCAGTACTTC.